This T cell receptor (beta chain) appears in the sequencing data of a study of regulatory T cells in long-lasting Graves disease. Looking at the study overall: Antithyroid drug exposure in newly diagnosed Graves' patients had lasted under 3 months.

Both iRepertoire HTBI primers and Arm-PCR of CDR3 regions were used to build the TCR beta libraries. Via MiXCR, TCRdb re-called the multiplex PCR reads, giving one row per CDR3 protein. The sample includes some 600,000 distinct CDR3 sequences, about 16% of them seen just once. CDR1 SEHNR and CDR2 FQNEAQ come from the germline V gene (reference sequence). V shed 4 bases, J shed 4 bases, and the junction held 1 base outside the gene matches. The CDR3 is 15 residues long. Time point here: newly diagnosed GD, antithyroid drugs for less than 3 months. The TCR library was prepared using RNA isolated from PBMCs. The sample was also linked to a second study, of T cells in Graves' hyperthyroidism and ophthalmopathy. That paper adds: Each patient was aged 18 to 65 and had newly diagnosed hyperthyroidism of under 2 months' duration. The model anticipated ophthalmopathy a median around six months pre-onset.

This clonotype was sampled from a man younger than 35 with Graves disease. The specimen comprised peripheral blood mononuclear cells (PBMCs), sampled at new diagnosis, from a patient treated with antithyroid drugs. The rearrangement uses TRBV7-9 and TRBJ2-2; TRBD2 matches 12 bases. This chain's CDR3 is CASSSSGGVTGELFF. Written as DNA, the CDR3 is TGTGCCAGCAGCTCTAGCGGGGGGGTCACCGGGGAGCTGTTTTTT.